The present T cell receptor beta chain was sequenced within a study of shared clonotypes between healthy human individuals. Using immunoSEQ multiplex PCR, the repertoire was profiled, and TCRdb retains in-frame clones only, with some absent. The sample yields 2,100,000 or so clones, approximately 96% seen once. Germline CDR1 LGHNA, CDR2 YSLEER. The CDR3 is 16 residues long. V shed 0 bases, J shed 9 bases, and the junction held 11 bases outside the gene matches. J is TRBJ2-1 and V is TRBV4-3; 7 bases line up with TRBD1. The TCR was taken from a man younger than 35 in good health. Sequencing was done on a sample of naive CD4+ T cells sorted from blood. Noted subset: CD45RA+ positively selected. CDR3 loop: CASSQDWANRGSEQFF. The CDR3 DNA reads TGCGCCAGCAGCCAAGATTGGGCCAACAGGGGCAGTGAGCAGTTCTTC.